This TCR beta chain was observed in a study of T cells in Graves' hyperthyroidism and ophthalmopathy. Enrolled ophthalmopathy patients presented with a Clinical Activity Score of at least 3, a NOSPECS grade of at least 4, and disease duration under 3 months. Exclusion of patients followed from uncontrolled infection, other autoimmune disease, pregnancy or lactation. The table lists this clonotype with many counts. Its antigen remains unknown. The V gene's germline CDR1 is SGHTA and CDR2 FQGNSA. CDR3 size: 16 residues. Trimming removed 3 bases at V and 0 bases at J, with 12 bases between. RNA transcripts were the template for amplifying TCR beta CDR3 regions. The TCR CDR3 first-round RT-PCR relied on the HTBI primer set. TCRdb reanalysed the multiplex PCR reads using MiXCR and keeps one entry per CDR3 protein. The data contain 550,000 to 600,000 distinct CDR3 sequences, 14% of them singletons. Study-level points and caveats: Ophthalmopathy was distinguished from stable hyperthyroidism by 13 V-J signatures.

The sequencing sample was made of blood. This TCR was sampled from a woman between 18 and 29 years old with Graves' ophthalmopathy. The V and J genes are TRBV7-2 and TRBJ2-1, with D possibly matching TRBD2 (6 bases). The CDR3 DNA reads as TGTGCCAGCAGCTTCCCTCGGCGGGGCTCCTACAATGAGCAGTTCTTC. Protein product: CASSFPRRGSYNEQFF.